Sequencing of this T cell receptor beta chain was carried out in a study of patients and donors after allogeneic stem cell transplantation. Each CDR3 protein gets one entry after TCRdb re-called the RT-PCR reads with MiXCR. This table has 150,000 to 200,000 distinct CDR3 sequences, around 30% appearing once. Germline values: CDR1 DFQATT, CDR2 SNEGSKA (reference sequence). Trimming took off 5 bases at V and 5 bases at J, with 16 bases between the two ends. The CDR3 runs 13 residues. The chain joins TRBV20-1 to TRBJ2-7, with D perhaps TRBD2 (5 bases). Sequences were obtained from blood, either unsorted or a sorted T cell fraction (not recorded which). The sequence derives from a human donor who was either an allogeneic HSCT recipient or a stem cell or donor lymphocyte infusion donor (not recorded which). It is not recorded whose cells these are; they may come from a transplant donor. CDR3 region: CSALKTGLHEQYF. In nucleotides, the CDR3 is TGCAGTGCTCTTAAGACTGGACTTCACGAGCAGTACTTC.